The 14 T cell receptor beta chains below come from one sample, sequenced in a study of blood T cell repertoires in COVID-19. This table comes from immunoSEQ multiplex PCR, and its TCRdb copy is limited to in-frame clones, with some not included. The table includes roughly 430,000 clones, approximately 90% detected once. What was sequenced was PBMCs or T cells enriched from blood (not recorded which). Receptor source: a woman between 18 and 29 years old who had been exposed to COVID-19.

The J gene is TRBJ2-3, the V gene TRBV27; TRBD2 might be the D (6 bases). CDR1 and CDR2 from the germline V gene are MNHEY and SMNVEV (reference sequence). The V end was cut by 4 bases, the J end by 0 bases, with 17 bases between. This CDR3 region has 17 residues. The CDR3 loop reads CASSSLRVGRSTDTQYF. The DNA of the CDR3 is TGTGCCAGCAGTTCATTGAGGGTAGGGAGGAGCACAGATACGCAGTATTTT.

V and J are TRBV28 and TRBJ1-3, with D possibly matching TRBD1 (6 bases). The V end lost 7 bases, the J end lost 0 bases, and 10 bases lay between the germline ends. There are 14 residues in the CDR3. The germline V gene has CDR1 MDHEN and CDR2 SYDVKM. In DNA, the CDR3 is TGTGCCAGCACTACAGGGCCCTCTGGAAACACCATATATTTT. Its translation: CASTTGPSGNTIYF.

This clone occurred once. The rearrangement uses TRBV30 and TRBJ1-2; D is unclear. The germline gives CDR1 GTSNPN, CDR2 SVGIG (reference sequence). Deletions cut 1 base from V and 4 bases from J, with 7 bases between. CDR3 length: 12 residues. The DNA of the CDR3 is TGTGCCTGGAGTGGTATCGGCTATGGCTACACCTTC. Its translation is CAWSGIGYGYTF.

The V and J genes are TRBV15 and TRBJ2-2; TRBD2 matches 7 bases. The CDR3 runs 18 residues. V lost 3 bases to trimming and J lost 0 bases; unmatched junction nucleotides: 10. From germline, CDR1 is LNHNV and CDR2 YYDKDF (reference sequence). The CDR3, as DNA: TGTGCCACCAGCAGGCTCGGGGCGGGAGCCACGAACACCGGGGAGCTGTTTTTT. Its translation: CATSRLGAGATNTGELFF.

J is TRBJ1-2 and V is TRBV4-3; 7 bases match TRBD1. From germline, CDR1 is LGHNA and CDR2 YSLEER. The CDR3 contains 13 residues. Germline trimming cut 4 bases from V and 2 bases from J; bases unmatched to any gene: 1. CDR3 sequence reads: CASSRDRNYGYTF. The CDR3 region has the DNA TGCGCCAGCAGCCGGGACAGAAACTATGGCTACACCTTC.

The genes are TRBV10-3 and TRBJ1-2, with TRBD1 matching 8 bases. Germline V gene lookup returns CDR1 ENHRY and CDR2 SYGVKD. The trim removed 1 base at V and 6 bases at J, leaving 4 bases unmatched. The CDR3 runs to 14 residues. Here the CDR3 DNA reads TGTGCCATCAGTGAGTTCCCACAGGGGGATGGCTACACCTTC. Translation: CAISEFPQGDGYTF.

The V call is TRBV7-8, the J call TRBJ2-2, with TRBD2 matching over 8 bases. With 7 bases clipped from V and 5 bases from J, the junction kept 9 bases outside the gene matches. Germline CDR1 SGHVS, CDR2 FQNEAQ. The CDR3 is 15 residues long. CDR3 bases: TGTGCCAGCACCGTAGGCGGGGGGCGAACCGGGGAGCTGTTTTTT. It codes for CASTVGGGRTGELFF.

This clone has just one count. The chain is built from TRBV29-1 and TRBJ2-2, with D possibly called TRBD1 or TRBD2 (5 bases each). Trimming took off 7 bases at V and 0 bases at J, with 12 bases between the two ends. The germline CDR1 and CDR2 sequences are SQVTM and ANQGSEA. The CDR3 runs to 14 residues. The CDR3 nucleotides read TGCAGCGCAGGGAGTGGGACGAACACCGGGGAGCTGTTTTTT. Protein product: CSAGSGTNTGELFF.

This clone was observed a handful of times. This chain connects TRBV28 to TRBJ2-1; the D gene is possibly TRBD2 (6 bases). The V end was cut by 5 bases, the J end by 0 bases, with 14 bases between. Germline-derived CDR1 and CDR2 are MDHEN and SYDVKM. This CDR3 has 16 residues. As DNA, the CDR3 is TGTGCCAGCAGTCGACCGGGTAGCGGCTCCTACAATGAGCAGTTCTTC. Translating it yields CASSRPGSGSYNEQFF. The complete variable domain, with remaining parts taken from reference TRBV28 and TRBJ2-1, reads DVKVTQSSRYLVKRTGEKVFLECVQDMDHENMFWYRQDPGLGLRLIYFSYDVKMKEKGDIPEGYSVSREKKERFSLILESASTNQTSMYLCASSRPGSGSYNEQFFGPGTRLTVL.

This clone showed up just a few times. V usage is TRBV4-1 and J usage is TRBJ1-2; possibly TRBD1 for D (6 bases). Trimming removed 0 bases at V and 8 bases at J, with 13 bases between. The CDR3 is made up of 14 amino acids. Germline CDR1 reads MGHRA; CDR2 reads YSYEKL. CDR3 DNA: TGCGCCAGCAGCCAAGATGCGGGGGCGTACGGCTACACCTTC. Translated, it gives CASSQDAGAYGYTF.

CDR3 sequence: CASSGDRSFWNTEAFF. The CDR3 nucleotides are TGCGCCAGCAGCGGGGACAGGTCCTTTTGGAACACTGAAGCTTTCTTT. The chain employs TRBV10-2 and TRBJ1-1, with 8 bases identical to TRBD1. The CDR3 sequence is 16 residues long. The germline V gene has CDR1 WSHSY and CDR2 SAAADI. The J segment lost 1 base and the V segment lost 6 bases, leaving 10 bases of the junction unmatched.

This clone was observed a few times. The rearrangement uses TRBV6-1 and TRBJ1-1; no definite D call. Germline V CDR1 and CDR2: MNHNS, SASEGT. The CDR3 runs 14 residues. Trimming removed 3 bases from V and 1 base from J, with 9 bases in between. CDR3 nucleotide sequence: TGTGCCAGCAGTGACAGTTTCGAGAACACTGAAGCTTTCTTT. This gives the protein CASSDSFENTEAFF.

The chain couples TRBV6-6 to TRBJ2-5; 7 nucleotides match TRBD1. CDR3 length equals 14 residues. V was clipped by 0 bases and J by 5 bases; unmatched bases: 3. The germline V gene encodes CDR1 MNHNY and CDR2 SVGAGI (reference sequence). CDR3 DNA sequence: TGTGCCAGCAGTTACTCTGACAGGGTTGAGACCCAGTACTTC. Residues: CASSYSDRVETQYF.

The genes are TRBV4-3 and TRBJ2-7; no clear D gene. The CDR3 loop spans 11 amino acids. Trimming left V 1 base short and J 7 bases short, with 5 bases between. The germline CDR1 and CDR2 sequences are LGHNA and YSLEER. This CDR3 is CASSQGSEQYF. DNA for the CDR3: TGCGCCAGCAGCCAAGGGAGTGAGCAGTACTTC.